One and the same sample provided the 3 T cell receptor delta chains below, sequenced in a study of γδ T cells in repeated Plasmodium falciparum infection (TCRdb year 2021). For bulk TCR repertoire analysis, Vgamma9/Vdelta2+ and Vdelta2-negative gammadelta T cell populations were flow-sorted out of peripheral blood mononuclear cells. Library construction relied on multiplex PCR. Sequenced using an Illumina MiSeq. TCRdb called clones anew from the public reads via CATT; matching DNA rows were later pooled. Recorded for this sample are some 100,000 delta-chain clones; over 1.3% of them occurred a single time. The leading ten clones occupy approximately 10% of the sample. Specimen: gamma-delta T cells from blood. All receptors come from a pool of human donors (malaria-infected and uninfected, not separated).

Note on this clone: A much more abundant neighbour one base away suggests this may be a read error. This sample also contains other DNA sequences that code for the same CDR3. The gene calls are TRDV1 and TRDJ1; 11 bases fit TRDD3. The length of the CDR3 is 22 residues. The germline gives CDR1 TSWWSYY, CDR2 QGS. CDR3 sequence (DNA): TGTGCTCTTGGGGAACTGCGCCCCTTCTACTGGGGGATAAGTCGGTACACCGACAAACTCATCTTT. Encoded protein: CALGELRPFYWGISRYTDKLIF.

With respect to this clone: The protein recorded in TCRdb matches a much larger clone and deviates from this DNA's translation at residue 13, suggesting a read error; the protein here is obtained by translating the DNA. V and J are TRDV1 and TRDJ2; 8 nucleotides match TRDD3. This CDR3 region has 15 residues. CDR1 and CDR2 from the germline V gene are TSWWSYY and QGS. CDR3 DNA: TGTGCTCTTGGGGAACTGAAACTGGGGGTAGCACAACGCTTCTTT. It encodes CALGELKLGVAQRFF.

This clone was found many times. The TCRdb record carries a much larger clone's protein, which differs from this DNA's translation at residue 4; a read error is the likely cause, and the protein listed here is the DNA translation. The chain joins TRDV2 to TRDJ2; 7 bases are shared with TRDD3. The length of the CDR3 is 14 residues. Germline V gene sequence: CDR1 GEAIGNYY, CDR2 EKD. Trimming cost V 5 bases and J 10 bases; bases outside gene matches: 12. Written as DNA, the CDR3 is TGTGCCTGTGGCACTTCGGGGAACTGGGGACAACTCTTCTTT. It encodes CACGTSGNWGQLFF.